This T cell receptor beta chain was identified in a study of cytomegalovirus exposure and HLA in healthy donors. Broader study findings: Presence/absence analyses took donor sequencing depth as roughly uniform.

Amplification used 60 Vbeta primers and 13 Jbeta primers. Original handling: In a later analysis, approximately 80 million unique TCR beta chains included roughly 11 million shared by two or more donors. Produced via immunoSEQ multiplex PCR; TCRdb's table is partial and in-frame only. The V and J calls and clone size are taken from that table; D and trimming were inferred from the DNA. The sample gives about 140,000 clones, about three quarters of which show up once; about 15% is in the top ten. For this clone: The antigen remains undetermined.

Losses at the gene ends were 3 bases for V and 4 bases for J; bases not matched to a gene: 4. CDR1 is LNHNV and CDR2 is YYDKDF in the germline V gene (reference sequence). This CDR3 has 14 amino acids. This chain links TRBV15 with TRBJ2-5, with 8 nucleotides matching TRBD2. The sequence was collected from a human donor in good health. The sample taken for sequencing was PBMCs. The CDR3 DNA sequence: TGTGCCACCAGCAGTGCTAGCGGGTTAGAGACCCAGTACTTC. This codes for CATSSASGLETQYF.